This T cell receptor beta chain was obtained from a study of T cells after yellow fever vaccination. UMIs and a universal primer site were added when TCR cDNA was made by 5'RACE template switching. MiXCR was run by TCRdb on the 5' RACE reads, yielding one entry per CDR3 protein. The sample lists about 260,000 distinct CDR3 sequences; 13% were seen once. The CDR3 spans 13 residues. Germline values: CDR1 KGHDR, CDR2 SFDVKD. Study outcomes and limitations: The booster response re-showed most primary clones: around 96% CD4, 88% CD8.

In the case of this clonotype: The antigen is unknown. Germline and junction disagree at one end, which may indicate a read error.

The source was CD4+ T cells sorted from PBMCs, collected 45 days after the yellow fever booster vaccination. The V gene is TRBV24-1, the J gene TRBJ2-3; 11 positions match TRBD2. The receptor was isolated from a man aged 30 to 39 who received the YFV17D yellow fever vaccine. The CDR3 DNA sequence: TGTGCCACCAGTGACAAAATAGCGGGAGGGCCATCCTTT. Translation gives CATSDKIAGGPSF.